Listed below are T cell receptor beta chains from one sample, sequenced in a study of blood T cell repertoires in COVID-19. Clones were read by immunoSEQ multiplex PCR, and TCRdb kept only the in-frame ones, dropping some. The repertoire holds 300,000 or so clones, with approximately 90% as singletons. Sequenced sample: peripheral blood. All receptors derive from a young woman with COVID-19, enrolled during active disease. Both conserved end residues are part of each CDR3. The D gene is left open where the match is weak. Expanded clones get a size class; other rows say once, few or many, or leave the size out.

V	J	size	D	DNA	CDR3
TRBV23-1	TRBJ2-7	.	.	TGCGCCAGCAGTAAGACAAGGCGGGCGTACGAGCAGTACTTC	CASSKTRRAYEQYF
TRBV15	TRBJ1-2	.	.	TGTGCCACCAGCAGAGATCGACGGACAACTGGCTACACCTTC	CATSRDRRTTGYTF
TRBV2	TRBJ2-1	.	TRBD1	TGTGCCAGCAGTGAAGTGGAGACAGGGCTGAGTGAGCAGTTCTTC	CASSEVETGLSEQFF
TRBV5-5	TRBJ2-3	once	TRBD1	TGTGCCAGCAGCTCGGGGACAGTGGGCACAGATACGCAGTATTTT	CASSSGTVGTDTQYF
TRBV28	TRBJ2-1	.	TRBD2	TGTGCCAGCAGTCCCTGGACTAGCTCCTCCTACAATGAGCAGTTCTTC	CASSPWTSSSYNEQFF
TRBV18	TRBJ2-1	.	TRBD1	TGTGCCAGCTCACCAATCCCGGGACAGGGGGATGAGCAGTTCTTC	CASSPIPGQGDEQFF
TRBV19	TRBJ1-1	few	.	TGTGCCAGTAGTATTTTTAGCGGGGTTGGCACTGAAGCTTTCTTT	CASSIFSGVGTEAFF
TRBV19	TRBJ1-5	.	.	TGTGCCAGTAGTATCCAGAACAATCAGCCCCAGCATTTT	CASSIQNNQPQHF
TRBV9	TRBJ2-5	.	TRBD2	TGTGCCAGCAGCCCTCGACTAGCGGGAGTGTTGGAGACCCAGTACTTC	CASSPRLAGVLETQYF
TRBV27	TRBJ2-1	.	TRBD2	TGTGCCAGCAGTTTACCATCTAGCGGGAGGGCCGGAAATGAGCAGTTCTTC	CASSLPSSGRAGNEQFF
TRBV6-1	TRBJ1-5	.	.	TGTGCCAGCAGTGAAGGAAGACAGAACCCCCCTCGCGGGCCCCAGCATTTT	CASSEGRQNPPRGPQHF
TRBV19	TRBJ2-3	.	.	TGTGCCAGTAGTCTAGCGCAGTTCACAGATACGCAGTATTTT	CASSLAQFTDTQYF
TRBV2	TRBJ2-7	.	.	TGTGCCAGCAGTGAACGGCGGGGACCTTACGAGCAGTACTTC	CASSERRGPYEQYF
TRBV15	TRBJ1-3	.	TRBD1	TGTGCCACCAGCAAAAGAGAAGGGGACAGGGGGCCTGTACGTGGAAACACCATATATTTT	CATSKREGDRGPVRGNTIYF
TRBV19	TRBJ2-7	.	TRBD2	TGTGCCAGTAGTATAACAGGTAGCGGGACTAGCGGTTCATCCTACGAGCAGTACTTC	CASSITGSGTSGSSYEQYF
TRBV19	TRBJ1-1	.	TRBD1	TGTGCCAGTAGAGCGGACAGGGACACTGAAGCTTTCTTT	CASRADRDTEAFF